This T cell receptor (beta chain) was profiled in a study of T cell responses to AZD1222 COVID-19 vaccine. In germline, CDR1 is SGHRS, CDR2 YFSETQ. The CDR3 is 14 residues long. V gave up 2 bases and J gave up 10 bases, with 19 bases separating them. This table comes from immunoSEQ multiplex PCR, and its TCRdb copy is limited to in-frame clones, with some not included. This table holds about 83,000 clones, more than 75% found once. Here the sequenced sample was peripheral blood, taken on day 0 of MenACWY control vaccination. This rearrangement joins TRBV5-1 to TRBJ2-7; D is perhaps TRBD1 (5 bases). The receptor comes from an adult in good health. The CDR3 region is CASSFRDRQRGQYF. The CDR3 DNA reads TGCGCCAGCAGCTTTCGTGACAGACAACGAGGACAGTACTTC.